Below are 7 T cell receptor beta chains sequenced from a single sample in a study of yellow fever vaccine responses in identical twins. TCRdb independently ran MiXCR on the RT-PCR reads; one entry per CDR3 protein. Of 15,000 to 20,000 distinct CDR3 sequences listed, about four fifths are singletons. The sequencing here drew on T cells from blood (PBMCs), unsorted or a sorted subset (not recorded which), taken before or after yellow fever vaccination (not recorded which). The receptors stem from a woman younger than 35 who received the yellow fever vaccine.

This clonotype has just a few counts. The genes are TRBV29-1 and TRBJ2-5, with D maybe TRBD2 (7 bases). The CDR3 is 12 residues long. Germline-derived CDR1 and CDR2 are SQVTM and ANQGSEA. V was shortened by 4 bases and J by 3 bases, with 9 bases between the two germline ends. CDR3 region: CSVAGGEETQYF. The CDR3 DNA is TGCAGCGTTGCGGGGGGCGAAGAGACCCAGTACTTC.

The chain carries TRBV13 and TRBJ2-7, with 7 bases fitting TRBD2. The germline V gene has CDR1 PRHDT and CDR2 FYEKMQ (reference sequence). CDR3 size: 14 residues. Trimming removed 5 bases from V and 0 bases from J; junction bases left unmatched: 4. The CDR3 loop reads CASSPRTSSYEQYF. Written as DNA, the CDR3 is TGTGCCAGCAGCCCCCGGACTAGCTCCTACGAGCAGTACTTC.

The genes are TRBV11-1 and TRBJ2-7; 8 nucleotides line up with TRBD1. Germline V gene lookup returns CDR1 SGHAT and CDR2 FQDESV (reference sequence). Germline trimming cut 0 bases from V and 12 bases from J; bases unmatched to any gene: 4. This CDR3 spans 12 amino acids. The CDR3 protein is CASSLADRVWYF. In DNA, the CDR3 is TGTGCCAGCAGCTTAGCGGACAGGGTATGGTACTTC.

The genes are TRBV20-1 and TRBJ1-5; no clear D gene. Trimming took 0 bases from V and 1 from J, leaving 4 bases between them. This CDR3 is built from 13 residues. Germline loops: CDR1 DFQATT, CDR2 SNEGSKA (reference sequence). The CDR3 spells CSARDGSNQPQHF. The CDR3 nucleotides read TGCAGTGCTAGAGATGGAAGCAATCAGCCCCAGCATTTT.

DNA for the CDR3: TGTGCCAGCTCACTTCCCGGGACTAGCTTTGAGCAGTTCTTC. Protein sequence: CASSLPGTSFEQFF. V usage is TRBV18 and J usage is TRBJ2-1; 9 bases fit TRBD2. CDR3 length equals 14 residues. V was pared by 4 bases and J by 9 bases, with 7 bases of the junction left unmatched. Looked up from germline, CDR1 is KGHSH and CDR2 is LQKENI.

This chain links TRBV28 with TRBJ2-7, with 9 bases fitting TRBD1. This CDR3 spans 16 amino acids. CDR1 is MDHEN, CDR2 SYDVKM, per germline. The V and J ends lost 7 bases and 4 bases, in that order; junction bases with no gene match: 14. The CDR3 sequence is CASKPDRRDRAYEQYF. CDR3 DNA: TGTGCCAGCAAGCCCGACCGCCGGGACAGGGCTTACGAGCAGTACTTC.

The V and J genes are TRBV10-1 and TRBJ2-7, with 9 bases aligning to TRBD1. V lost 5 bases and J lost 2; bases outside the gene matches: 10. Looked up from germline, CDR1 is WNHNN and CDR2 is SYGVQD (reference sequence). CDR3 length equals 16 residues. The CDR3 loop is CASSTHHGTGPYEQYF. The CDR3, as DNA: TGCGCCAGCAGTACTCATCACGGGACAGGGCCCTACGAGCAGTACTTC.